This TCR beta chain was profiled in a study of human T cells and chemical hapten exposure. About the study: Sensitization applied 2% DPC to around 2 cm by around 2 cm of upper inner arm skin. Diphenylcyclopropenone was administered weekly to the scalp of patients throughout the roughly 25-week study.

This clonotype was seen a few times. MiXCR was run by TCRdb on the RACE reads, yielding one entry per CDR3 protein. The data hold some 90,000 distinct CDR3 sequences, with around 9.9% observed a single time. J was trimmed by 5 bases and V by 6 bases; bases with no gene match: 11. The CDR3 spans 14 residues. Looked up from germline, CDR1 is DFQATT and CDR2 is SNEGSKA (reference sequence). Time point indicated: patch test 3, about 24 weeks after DPC sensitization. Treatment here: therapeutic diphenylcyclopropenone sensitization with weekly scalp DPC. The study drew its donors from alopecia patients who were 18 to 70 years old and suitable for DPC. RNA extraction used unfractionated whole blood as the source of total RNA.

This sequence joins TRBV20-1 and TRBJ2-3; 7 nucleotides align to TRBD1. The source of this sequence is a woman aged 25 to 39 with alopecia areata. Some clones in this sample may be carry-over from other donors' samples. The sample here was whole blood, taken in connection with sensitization to the hapten diphenylcyclopropenone (DPC). The CDR3 loop is CSAQEGAGEDTQYF. The CDR3 DNA reads TGCAGTGCCCAAGAGGGGGCAGGGGAAGATACGCAGTATTTT.